This T cell receptor beta chain was captured by sequencing in a study of T cell clonotyping in hematopoietic cell transplantation. The assay was immunoSEQ multiplex PCR, and TCRdb's table has in-frame clones only and misses some. The sample shows about 18,000 clones, 92% of them seen only once. As for this clone: The antigen remains unidentified.

Overall study results and limits: Recipient TCR diversity dropped after transplant; expanded clonotypes rose from day 30 to 180. Graft donor and pretransplant recipient Inverse Simpson Index values predicted broader posttransplant TCR diversity. Without cell sorting, CD4 versus CD8 contributions remain unresolved. Few recipient clonotypes overlapped donors; over 95% were de novo at given depth.

The V end lost 0 bases, the J end lost 6 bases, and 7 bases lay between the germline ends. The CDR3 consists of 12 residues. Germline V gene lookup returns CDR1 GTSNPN and CDR2 SVGIG (reference sequence). This clonotype was sampled from a middle-aged man in good health. Some clones in this sample may be carry-over from other donors' samples. The sequenced sample was peripheral blood mononuclear cells. This chain links TRBV30 with TRBJ2-3; no reliable D call. Here the CDR3 reads CAWSVVVDTQYF. CDR3 bases: TGTGCCTGGAGTGTAGTCGTGGATACGCAGTATTTT.